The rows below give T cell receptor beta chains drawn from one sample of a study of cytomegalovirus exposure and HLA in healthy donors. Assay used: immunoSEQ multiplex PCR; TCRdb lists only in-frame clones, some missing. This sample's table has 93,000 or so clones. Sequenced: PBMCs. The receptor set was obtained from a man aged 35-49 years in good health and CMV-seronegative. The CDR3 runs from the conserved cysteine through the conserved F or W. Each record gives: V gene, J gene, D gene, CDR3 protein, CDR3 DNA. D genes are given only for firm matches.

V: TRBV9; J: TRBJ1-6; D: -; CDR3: CASSVAPHNSPLHF; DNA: TGTGCCAGCAGCGTAGCTCCTCATAATTCACCCCTCCACTTT
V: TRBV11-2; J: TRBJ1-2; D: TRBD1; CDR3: CASSPGTGGYGYTF; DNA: TGTGCCAGCAGCCCAGGGACAGGGGGCTATGGCTACACCTTC
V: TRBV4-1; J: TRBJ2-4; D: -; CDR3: CASSQERGAKNIQYF; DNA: TGCGCCAGCAGCCAAGAAAGAGGAGCCAAAAACATTCAGTACTTC
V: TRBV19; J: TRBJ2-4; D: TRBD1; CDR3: CASSLGQINIQYF; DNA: TGTGCCAGTTCCCTGGGACAGATAAACATTCAGTACTTC
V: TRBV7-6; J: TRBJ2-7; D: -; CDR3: CASSWGGGGSYEQYF; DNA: TGTGCCAGCAGCTGGGGGGGAGGGGGCTCCTACGAGCAGTACTTC
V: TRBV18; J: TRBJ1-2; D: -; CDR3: CASSPSGYSYGYTF; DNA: TGTGCCAGCTCACCCTCCGGGTACTCCTATGGCTACACCTTC
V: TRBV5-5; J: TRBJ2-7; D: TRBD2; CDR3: CASRTPAGGGYEQYF; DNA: TGTGCCAGCAGGACTCCTGCGGGAGGAGGCTACGAGCAGTACTTC
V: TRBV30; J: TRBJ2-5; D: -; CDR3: CAWSPNGETQYF; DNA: TGTGCCTGGAGCCCTAACGGGGAGACCCAGTACTTC
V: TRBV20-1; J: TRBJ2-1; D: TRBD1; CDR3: CSAEKGAEQFF; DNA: TGCAGTGCAGAAAAGGGGGCTGAGCAGTTCTTC
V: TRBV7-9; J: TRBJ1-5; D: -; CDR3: CASSLADTSQHF; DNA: TGTGCCAGCAGCTTAGCGGACACCTCCCAGCATTTT
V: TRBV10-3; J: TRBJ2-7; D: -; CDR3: CAIKTRGQEYEQYF; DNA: TGTGCCATCAAGACCAGGGGACAAGAATACGAGCAGTACTTC
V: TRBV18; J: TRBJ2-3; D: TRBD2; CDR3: CASSPLTSELDTQYF; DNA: TGTGCCAGCTCACCACTGACTAGCGAGCTAGATACGCAGTATTTT
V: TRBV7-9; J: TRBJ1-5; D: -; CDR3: CASSPGGRQPQHF; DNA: TGTGCCAGCAGCCCGGGGGGCCGTCAGCCCCAGCATTTT
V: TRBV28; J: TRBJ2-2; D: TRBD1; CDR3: CASIGRGQGATGELFF; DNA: TGTGCCAGCATAGGAAGGGGACAGGGGGCAACCGGGGAGCTGTTTTTT
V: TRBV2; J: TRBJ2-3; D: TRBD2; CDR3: CASWGGFFADTQYF; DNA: TGTGCCAGCTGGGGGGGGTTTTTTGCAGATACGCAGTATTTT
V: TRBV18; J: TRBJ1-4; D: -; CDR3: CASSGAATNEKLFF; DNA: TGTGCCAGCTCGGGGGCCGCAACTAATGAAAAACTGTTTTTT
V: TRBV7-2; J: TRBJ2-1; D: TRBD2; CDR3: CASSRGLASNEQFF; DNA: TGTGCCAGCAGCAGGGGACTAGCTTCGAATGAGCAGTTCTTC
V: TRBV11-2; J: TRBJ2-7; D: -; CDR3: CASSLANTGNPEQYF; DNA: TGTGCCAGCAGCTTAGCAAACACAGGGAATCCCGAGCAGTACTTC
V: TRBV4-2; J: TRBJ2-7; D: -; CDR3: CASSQDTQGIPYEQYF; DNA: TGTGCCAGCAGCCAAGATACGCAGGGAATCCCCTACGAGCAGTACTTC
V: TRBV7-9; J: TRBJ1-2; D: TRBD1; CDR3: CASSPGTGIYGYTF; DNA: TGTGCCAGCAGCCCCGGGACAGGGATCTATGGCTACACCTTC
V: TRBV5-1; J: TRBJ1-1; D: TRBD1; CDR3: CASLGQPNTEAFF; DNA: TGCGCCAGCCTGGGACAGCCTAACACTGAAGCTTTCTTT
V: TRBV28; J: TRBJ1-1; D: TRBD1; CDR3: CASSTYRGQTEAFF; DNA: TGTGCCAGCAGTACCTACAGGGGGCAGACTGAAGCTTTCTTT
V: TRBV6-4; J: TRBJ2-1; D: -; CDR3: CASRPASLYSLRSYNEQFF; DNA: TGTGCCAGCAGGCCCGCTAGCCTGTATTCACTCCGCTCCTACAATGAGCAGTTCTTC
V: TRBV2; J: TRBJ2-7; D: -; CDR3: CALTRGYEQYF; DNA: TGTGCCCTTACTAGAGGCTACGAGCAGTACTTC
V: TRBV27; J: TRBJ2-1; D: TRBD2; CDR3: CASSPVEGLAGAANEQFF; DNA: TGTGCCAGCTCGCCAGTCGAGGGGCTAGCGGGAGCGGCCAATGAGCAGTTCTTC
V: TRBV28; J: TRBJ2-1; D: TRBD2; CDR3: CASSLLGMTSGSSNEQFF; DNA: TGTGCCAGCAGTTTATTGGGCATGACTAGCGGGAGTAGCAATGAGCAGTTCTTC
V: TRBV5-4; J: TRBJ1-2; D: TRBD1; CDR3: CASRGQVGDHGYTF; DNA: TGTGCCAGCAGGGGACAGGTAGGGGACCATGGCTACACCTTC
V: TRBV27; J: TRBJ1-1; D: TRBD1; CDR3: CASRGTDGWSTEAFF; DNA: TGTGCCAGCCGCGGGACAGATGGTTGGAGCACTGAAGCTTTCTTT
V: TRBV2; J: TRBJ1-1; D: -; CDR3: CASSAGGATEAFF; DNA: TGTGCCAGCAGTGCCGGGGGGGCCACTGAAGCTTTCTTT
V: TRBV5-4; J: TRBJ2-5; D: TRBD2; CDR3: CASSLLAGGSETQYF; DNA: TGTGCCAGCAGCTTGCTAGCGGGAGGGTCTGAGACCCAGTACTTC
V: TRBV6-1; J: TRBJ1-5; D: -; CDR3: CASRTRAGVNQPQHF; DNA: TGTGCCAGCAGAACCCGAGCGGGGGTCAATCAGCCCCAGCATTTT
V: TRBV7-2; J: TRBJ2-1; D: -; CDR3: CASSLGRGVYNEQFF; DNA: TGTGCCAGCAGCTTAGGTCGTGGAGTCTACAATGAGCAGTTCTTC
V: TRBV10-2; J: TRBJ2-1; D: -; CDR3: CASGTAGNEQFF; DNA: TGCGCCAGCGGGACCGCGGGGAATGAGCAGTTCTTC
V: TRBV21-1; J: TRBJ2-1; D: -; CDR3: CASSKEWALTGGKGYNEQFF; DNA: TGTGCCAGCAGCAAAGAGTGGGCGTTAACAGGGGGCAAGGGCTACAATGAGCAGTTCTTC
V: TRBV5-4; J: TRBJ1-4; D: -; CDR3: CASRLGGSTNEKLFF; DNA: TGTGCCAGCAGACTGGGGGGTTCGACTAATGAAAAACTGTTTTTT
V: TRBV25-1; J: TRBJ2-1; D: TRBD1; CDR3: CASSWGFGTGKRNEQFF; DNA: TGTGCCAGCAGTTGGGGCTTCGGGACAGGGAAACGAAATGAGCAGTTCTTC
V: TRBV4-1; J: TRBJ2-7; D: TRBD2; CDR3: CASSQAAASGDYEQYF; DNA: TGCGCCAGCAGCCAAGCGGCTGCTAGCGGGGACTACGAGCAGTACTTC
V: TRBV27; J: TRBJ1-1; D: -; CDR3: CASSLGREAFF; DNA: TGTGCCAGCAGTTTAGGGAGAGAAGCTTTCTTT
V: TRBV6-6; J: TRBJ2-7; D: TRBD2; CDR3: CAIGTSGLYEQYF; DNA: TGTGCCATCGGGACTAGCGGGTTGTACGAGCAGTACTTC
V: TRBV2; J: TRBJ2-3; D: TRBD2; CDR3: CASSSPTSGGHDTQYF; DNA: TGTGCCAGCAGCTCCCCGACTAGCGGGGGACATGATACGCAGTATTTT
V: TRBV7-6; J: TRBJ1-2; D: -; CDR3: CASSLGADTSLYGYTF; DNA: TGTGCCAGCAGCTTAGGGGCGGACACGAGTCTCTATGGCTACACCTTC
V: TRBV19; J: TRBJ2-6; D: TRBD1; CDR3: CASSIAPGTGGHVLTF; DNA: TGTGCCAGTAGTATAGCCCCCGGGACAGGGGGTCACGTCCTGACTTTC
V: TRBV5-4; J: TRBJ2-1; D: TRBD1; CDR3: CASSRDRVINEQFF; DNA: TGTGCCAGCAGCAGAGACAGGGTAATCAATGAGCAGTTCTTC
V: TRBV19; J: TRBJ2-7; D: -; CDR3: CASSFGGGYEQYF; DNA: TGTGCCAGTAGTTTTGGAGGCGGCTACGAGCAGTACTTC
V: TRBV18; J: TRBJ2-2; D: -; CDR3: CASSPARLSNTGELFF; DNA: TGTGCCAGCTCACCAGCCCGACTATCGAACACCGGGGAGCTGTTTTTT
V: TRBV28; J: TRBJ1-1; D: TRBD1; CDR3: CASSLDRGLSVGNTEAFF; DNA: TGTGCCAGCAGTTTAGACAGGGGGCTATCTGTGGGGAACACTGAAGCTTTCTTT
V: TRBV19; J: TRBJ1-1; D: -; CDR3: CASSNPPRGGDTEAFF; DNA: TGTGCCAGTAGTAATCCCCCAAGAGGGGGTGACACTGAAGCTTTCTTT
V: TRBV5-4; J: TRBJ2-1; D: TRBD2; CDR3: CASSSGTRIGNEQFF; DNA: TGTGCCAGCAGCTCCGGGACTAGAATAGGCAATGAGCAGTTCTTC